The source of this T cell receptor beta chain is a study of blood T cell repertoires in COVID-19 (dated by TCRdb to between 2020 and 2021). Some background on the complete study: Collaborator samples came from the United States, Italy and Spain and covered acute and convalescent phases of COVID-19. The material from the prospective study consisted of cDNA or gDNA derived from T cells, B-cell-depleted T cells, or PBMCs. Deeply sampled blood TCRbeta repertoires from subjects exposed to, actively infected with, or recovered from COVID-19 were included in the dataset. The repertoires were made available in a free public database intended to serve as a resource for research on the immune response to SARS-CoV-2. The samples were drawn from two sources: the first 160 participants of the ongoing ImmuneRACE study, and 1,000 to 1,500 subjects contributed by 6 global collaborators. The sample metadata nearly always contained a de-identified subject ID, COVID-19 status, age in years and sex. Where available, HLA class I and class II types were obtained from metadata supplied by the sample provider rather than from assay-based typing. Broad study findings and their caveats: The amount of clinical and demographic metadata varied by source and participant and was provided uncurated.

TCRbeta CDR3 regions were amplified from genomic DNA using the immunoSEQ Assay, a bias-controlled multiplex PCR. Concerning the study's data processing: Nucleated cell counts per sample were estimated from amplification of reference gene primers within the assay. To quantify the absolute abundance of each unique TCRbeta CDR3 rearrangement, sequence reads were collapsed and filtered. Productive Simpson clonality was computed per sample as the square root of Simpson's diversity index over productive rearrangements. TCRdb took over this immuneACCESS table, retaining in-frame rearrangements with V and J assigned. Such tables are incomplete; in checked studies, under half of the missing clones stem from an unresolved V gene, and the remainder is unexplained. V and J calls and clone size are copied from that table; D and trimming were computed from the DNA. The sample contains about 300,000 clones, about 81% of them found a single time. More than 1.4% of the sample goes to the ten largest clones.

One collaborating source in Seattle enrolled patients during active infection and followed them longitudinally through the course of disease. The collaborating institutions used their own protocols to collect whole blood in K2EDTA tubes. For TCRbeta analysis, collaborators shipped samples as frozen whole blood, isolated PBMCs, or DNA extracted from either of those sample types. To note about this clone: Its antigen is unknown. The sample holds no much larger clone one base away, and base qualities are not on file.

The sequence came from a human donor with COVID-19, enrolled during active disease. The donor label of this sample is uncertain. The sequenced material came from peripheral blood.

The CDR3 region: CASSRHQGGNSPLHF. DNA sequence: TGTGCCAGCAGCCGACACCAAGGCGGGAATTCACCCCTCCACTTT. The V and J segments used are TRBV7-9 and TRBJ1-6, with no confidently assigned D gene. The germline ends are 15 bases apart after V is trimmed by 5 bases and J by 7 bases. The CDR3 measures 15 amino acids from cysteine to phenylalanine. Of all the DNA, just the CDR3 is kept, 45 bases in frame from base 1. From the germline V gene (reference sequence), CDR1 is SEHNR and CDR2 is FQNEAQ.